This T cell receptor beta chain was captured by sequencing in a study of cytomegalovirus exposure and HLA in healthy donors. The wider study: Across around 400 genotyped donors, around 82% landed in the Caucasian-associated ancestry cluster.

The study ran its PCR with 60 Vbeta and 13 Jbeta primers. Profiled with immunoSEQ multiplex PCR; TCRdb holds only in-frame clones, not every one. This repertoire shows under 150,000 clones, approximately 83% found once; its top ten account for approximately 2.3%. Healthy bone marrow donors formed the donor group. Germline assignment: CDR1 SGHDT and CDR2 YYEEEE. The CDR3 length is 15 residues. With 0 bases removed from V and 1 base from J, the gap between germline ends came to 8 bases. The sample taken for sequencing was PBMCs. This rearrangement joins TRBV5-6 to TRBJ2-1; D may be TRBD2 (5 bases). This receptor was identified in a male donor in good health and CMV-seronegative. CDR3 DNA: TGTGCCAGCAGCTTGGCGGAGGTTTCCTACAATGAGCAGTTCTTC. Protein sequence: CASSLAEVSYNEQFF.